Sequencing of this T cell receptor (beta chain) was carried out in a study of blood T cell repertoires in COVID-19. Whole-study context: T cells, B-cell-depleted T cells, or PBMCs supplied cDNA or gDNA.

The CDR3 runs to 12 residues. The ends were cut back, 6 bases at V and 4 bases at J, with 9 bases in the middle. Original processing notes: Reference gene primers were amplified, and this amplification served to estimate nucleated cell counts. The method was immunoSEQ multiplex PCR; TCRdb's version includes in-frame clones alone and lacks a portion of them. The V and J calls and clone size come from that table; D and trimming were worked out from the DNA. The sample contains roughly 200,000 clones, roughly nine tenths of which appear only once. Sequences were obtained from PBMCs or T cells enriched from blood (not recorded which). The clonotype comes from a woman between 45 and 65 years old in a cohort exposed to, infected with or recovered from COVID-19 (not recorded which). The V call is TRBV12-3 or TRBV12-4, the J call TRBJ1-1; the D gene is possibly TRBD1 (5 bases). The CDR3 DNA sequence: TGTGCCAGCAGCCCAAGGGGCACTGAAGCTTTCTTT. The encoded protein is CASSPRGTEAFF.